This T cell receptor beta chain derives from a study of glioma-infiltrating T cells (dated by TCRdb to 2016 to 2017). Study-wide context: Glioma tissue, non-neoplastic brain tissue and matched peripheral blood mononuclear cells were used as sources from which TCR alpha- and beta-chain repertoires were sequenced. To measure how far tissue and blood T-cell populations diverged, each tissue-infiltrating repertoire was compared against the peripheral blood repertoire of the same patient. Three low-grade glioma patients, roughly eight primary glioblastoma patients and three non-glioma patients contributing non-neoplastic brain tissue were included in the paired cohort.

TCR alpha and beta CDR3 regions were amplified with the iRepertoire nested amplicon-rescue multiplex PCR (arm-PCR) platform from RNA. The input for one-step reverse transcription and amplification was about 90-450 ng of tissue mRNA or PBMC total RNA. After bead purification, a secondary multiplex PCR added Illumina adapters, and libraries were gel-purified between 200 and 400 bp. Libraries carried internal 6-nucleotide barcodes used for demultiplexing. Sequencing of libraries was performed on an Illumina MiSeq with 2x220 or 2x250 nucleotide paired-end reads. In the authors' own workflow: FLASH 1.2.11 was used to merge paired reads, and BWA-MEM then aligned the reads to the GRCh37 human genome before TRA and TRB reads were extracted. For V and J assignment, an IMGT-derived reference of cassette sequences and CDR3 motifs that included pseudogenes was used. Reads were translated in three frames, and productive CDR3s were defined by a C…FGXG motif without stop codons. A clonotype was defined as a unique combination of a V-J cassette pair and a CDR3 amino acid sequence. Reads were filtered by Hamming distance, with the threshold set by the sequence error rate of each sample in mapped regions. The public sequencing data were trimmed at Q25 with fastp and processed into clonotypes with MiXCR by TCRdb, which kept only in-frame beta chains. Each CDR3 protein gets just one entry, which takes the most common genes and DNA from the rows behind it. The V and J calls follow TCRdb's processing rather than the paper's. For this sample the table gives under 200,000 distinct CDR3 sequences, of which more than 25% were detected only once. The top ten constitute roughly 21% of the sample.

The study at large found these results: VJ-independent divergence between tissue and blood was lower than expected in non-neoplastic patients but higher than expected in all gliomas, particularly low-grade gliomas. Tissue and blood shared very few CDR3 sequences, a result attributed to high CDR3 diversity and limited sampling. Group comparisons rested on small numbers: three non-neoplastic, three low-grade glioma and about 8 glioblastoma patients.

Trimming at the junction amounts to 6 bases on V and 5 bases on J, and the germline ends lie 13 bases apart. As encoded in the germline V gene (reference sequence), CDR1 is DFQATT while CDR2 is SNEGSKA. Including the terminal cysteine and phenylalanine, the CDR3 comprises 12 residues. Only the CDR3 DNA is retained, 36 bases long and in frame from the first base. This clonotype was counted at least ten times. Which antigen it targets is not known. No per-base quality is available; no much larger clone lies one base away. Sequenced: glioma tissue, nonneoplastic brain tissue, or PBMCs (not recorded which). This TCR was recovered from a human donor with low-grade glioma or glioblastoma, undergoing nonglioma brain surgery, or in good health (not recorded which). Recombination connected TRBV20-1 to TRBJ1-1; tentative D gene TRBD1, with 5 bases matching. The CDR3 protein is CSAPWGGTEAFF. The DNA is as follows: TGCAGTGCCCCATGGGGGGGGACTGAAGCTTTCTTT.